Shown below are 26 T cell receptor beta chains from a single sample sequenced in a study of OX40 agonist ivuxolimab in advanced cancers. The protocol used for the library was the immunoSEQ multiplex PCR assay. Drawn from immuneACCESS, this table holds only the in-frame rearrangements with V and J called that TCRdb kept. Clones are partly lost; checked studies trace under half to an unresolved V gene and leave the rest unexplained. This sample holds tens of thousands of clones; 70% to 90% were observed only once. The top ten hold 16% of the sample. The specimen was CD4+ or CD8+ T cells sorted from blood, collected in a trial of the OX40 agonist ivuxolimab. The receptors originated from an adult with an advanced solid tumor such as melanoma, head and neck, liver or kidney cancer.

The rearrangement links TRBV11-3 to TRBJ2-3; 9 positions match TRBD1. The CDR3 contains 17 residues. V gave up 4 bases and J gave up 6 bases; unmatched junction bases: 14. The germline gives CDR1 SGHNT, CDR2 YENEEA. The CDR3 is CASSSFPQGAGSDTQYF. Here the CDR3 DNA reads TGTGCCAGCAGCTCGTTTCCACAGGGGGCTGGATCTGATACGCAGTATTTT.

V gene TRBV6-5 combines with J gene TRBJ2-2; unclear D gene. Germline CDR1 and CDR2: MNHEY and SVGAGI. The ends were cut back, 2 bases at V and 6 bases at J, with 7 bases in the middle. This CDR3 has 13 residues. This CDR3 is CASSYSLAGELFF. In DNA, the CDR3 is TGTGCCAGCAGTTACAGTCTAGCCGGGGAGCTGTTTTTT.

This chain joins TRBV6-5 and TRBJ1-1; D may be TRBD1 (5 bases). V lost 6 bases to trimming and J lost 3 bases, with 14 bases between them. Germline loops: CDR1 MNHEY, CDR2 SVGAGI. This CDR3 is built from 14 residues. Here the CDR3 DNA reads TGTGCCAGCAGAACCACTGGGGGATACACTGAAGCTTTCTTT. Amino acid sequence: CASRTTGGYTEAFF.

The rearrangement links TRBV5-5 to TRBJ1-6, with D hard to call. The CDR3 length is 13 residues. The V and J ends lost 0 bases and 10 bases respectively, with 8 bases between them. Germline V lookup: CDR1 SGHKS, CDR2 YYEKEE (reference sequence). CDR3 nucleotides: TGTGCCAGCAGCTTGGAGGAGAGATCACCCCTCCACTTT. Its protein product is CASSLEERSPLHF.

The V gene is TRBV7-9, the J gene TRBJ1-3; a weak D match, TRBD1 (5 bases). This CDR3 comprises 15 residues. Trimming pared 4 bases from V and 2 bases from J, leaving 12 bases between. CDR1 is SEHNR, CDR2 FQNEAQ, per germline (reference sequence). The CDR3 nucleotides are TGTGCCAGCAGCTACGGGACTCTAGCTGGAAACACCATATATTTT. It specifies CASSYGTLAGNTIYF.

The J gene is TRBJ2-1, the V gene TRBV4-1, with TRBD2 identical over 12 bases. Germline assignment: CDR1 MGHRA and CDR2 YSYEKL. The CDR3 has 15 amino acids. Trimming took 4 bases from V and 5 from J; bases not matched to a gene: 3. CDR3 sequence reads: CASSPRTSGDNEQFF. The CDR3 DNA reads TGCGCCAGCAGCCCGCGGACTAGCGGGGACAATGAGCAGTTCTTC.

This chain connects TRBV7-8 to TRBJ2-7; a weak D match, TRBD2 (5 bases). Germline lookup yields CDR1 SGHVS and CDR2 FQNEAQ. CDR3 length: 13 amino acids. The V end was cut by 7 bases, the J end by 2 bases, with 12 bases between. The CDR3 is CASTPAGTYEQYF. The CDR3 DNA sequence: TGTGCCAGCACCCCGGCCGGGACCTACGAGCAGTACTTC.

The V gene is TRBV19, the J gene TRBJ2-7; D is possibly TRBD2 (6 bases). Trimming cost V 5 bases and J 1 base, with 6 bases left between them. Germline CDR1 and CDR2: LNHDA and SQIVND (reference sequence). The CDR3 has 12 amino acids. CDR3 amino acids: CASSGGSYEQYF. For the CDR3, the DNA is TGTGCCAGTAGTGGGGGGTCCTACGAGCAGTACTTC.

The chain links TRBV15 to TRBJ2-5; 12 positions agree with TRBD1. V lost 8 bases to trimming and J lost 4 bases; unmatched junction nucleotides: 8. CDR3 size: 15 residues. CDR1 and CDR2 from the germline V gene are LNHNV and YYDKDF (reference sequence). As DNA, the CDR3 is TGTGCCACCGGGCGGGGACAGGGGGCTGGAGAGACCCAGTACTTC. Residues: CATGRGQGAGETQYF.

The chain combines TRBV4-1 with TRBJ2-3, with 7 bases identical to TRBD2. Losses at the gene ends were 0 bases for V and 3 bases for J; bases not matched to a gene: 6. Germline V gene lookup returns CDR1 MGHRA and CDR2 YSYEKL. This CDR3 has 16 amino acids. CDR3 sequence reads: CASSQELAVLTDTQYF. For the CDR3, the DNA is TGCGCCAGCAGCCAAGAGCTAGCGGTGTTGACAGATACGCAGTATTTT.

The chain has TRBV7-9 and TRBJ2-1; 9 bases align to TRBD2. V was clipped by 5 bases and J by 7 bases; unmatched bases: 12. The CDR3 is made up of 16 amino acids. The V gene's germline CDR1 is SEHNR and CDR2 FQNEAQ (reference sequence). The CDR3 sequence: CASSKSGLAGINEQFF. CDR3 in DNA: TGTGCCAGCAGCAAAAGCGGGCTAGCGGGGATAAATGAGCAGTTCTTC.

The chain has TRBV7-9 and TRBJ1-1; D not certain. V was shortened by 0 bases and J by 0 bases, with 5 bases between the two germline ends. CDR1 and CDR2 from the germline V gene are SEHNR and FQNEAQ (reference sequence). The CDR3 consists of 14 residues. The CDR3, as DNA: TGTGCCAGCAGCTTAGCTGGGCTGAACACTGAAGCTTTCTTT. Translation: CASSLAGLNTEAFF.

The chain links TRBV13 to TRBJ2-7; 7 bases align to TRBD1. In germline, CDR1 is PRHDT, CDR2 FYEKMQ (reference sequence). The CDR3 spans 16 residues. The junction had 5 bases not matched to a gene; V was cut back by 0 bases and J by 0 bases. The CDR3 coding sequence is TGTGCCAGCAGCTTAGGAGAGACAGGGCCCTCCTACGAGCAGTACTTC. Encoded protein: CASSLGETGPSYEQYF.

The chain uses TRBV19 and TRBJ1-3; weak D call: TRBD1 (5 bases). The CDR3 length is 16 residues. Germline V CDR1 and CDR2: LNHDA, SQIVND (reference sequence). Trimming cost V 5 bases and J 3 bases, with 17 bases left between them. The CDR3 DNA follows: TGTGCCAGTAGTCCCGGGGCTCTCCTGGGTGGAAACACCATATATTTT. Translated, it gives CASSPGALLGGNTIYF.

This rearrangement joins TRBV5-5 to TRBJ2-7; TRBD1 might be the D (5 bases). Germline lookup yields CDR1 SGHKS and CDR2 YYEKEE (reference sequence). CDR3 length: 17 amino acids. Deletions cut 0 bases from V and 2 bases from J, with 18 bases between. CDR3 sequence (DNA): TGTGCCAGCAGCTTGGAAGGGTTGGGGCAGGGCACCTACGAGCAGTACTTC. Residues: CASSLEGLGQGTYEQYF.

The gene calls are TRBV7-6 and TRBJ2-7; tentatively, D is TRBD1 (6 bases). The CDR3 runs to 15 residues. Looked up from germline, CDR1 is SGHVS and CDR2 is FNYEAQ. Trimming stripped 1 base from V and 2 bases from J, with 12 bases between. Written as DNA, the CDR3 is TGTGCCAGCAGCTTAGACACAGGGTCAACCTACGAGCAGTACTTC. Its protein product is CASSLDTGSTYEQYF.

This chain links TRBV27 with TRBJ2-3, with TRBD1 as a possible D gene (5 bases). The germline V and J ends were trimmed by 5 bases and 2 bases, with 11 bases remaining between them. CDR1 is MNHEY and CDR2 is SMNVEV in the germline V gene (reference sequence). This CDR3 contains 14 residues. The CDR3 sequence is CASSVGHNTDTQYF. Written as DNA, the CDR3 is TGTGCCAGCAGTGTAGGACATAACACAGATACGCAGTATTTT.

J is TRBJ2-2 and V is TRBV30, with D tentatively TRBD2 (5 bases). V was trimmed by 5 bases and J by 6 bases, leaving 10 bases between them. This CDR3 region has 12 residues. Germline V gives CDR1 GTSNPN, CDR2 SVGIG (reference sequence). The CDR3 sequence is CAWARESGELFF. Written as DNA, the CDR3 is TGTGCCTGGGCTCGGGAATCCGGGGAGCTGTTTTTT. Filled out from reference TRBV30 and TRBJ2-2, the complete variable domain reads SQTIHQWPATLVQPVGSPLSLECTVEGTSNPNLYWYRQAAGRGLQLLFYSVGIGQISSEVPQNLSASRPQDRQFILSSKKLLLSDSGFYLCAWARESGELFFGEGSRLTVL.

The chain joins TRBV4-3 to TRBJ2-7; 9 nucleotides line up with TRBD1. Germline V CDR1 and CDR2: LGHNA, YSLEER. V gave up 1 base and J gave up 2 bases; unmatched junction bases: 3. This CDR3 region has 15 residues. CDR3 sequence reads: CASSQGQGGPYEQYF. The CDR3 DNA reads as TGCGCCAGCAGCCAAGGACAGGGGGGACCCTACGAGCAGTACTTC.

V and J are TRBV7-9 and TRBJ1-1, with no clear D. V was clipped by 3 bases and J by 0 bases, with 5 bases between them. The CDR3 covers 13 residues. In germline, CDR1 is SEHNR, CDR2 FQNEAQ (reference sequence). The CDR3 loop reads CASSLSVNTEAFF. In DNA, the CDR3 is TGTGCCAGCAGCTTGTCAGTGAACACTGAAGCTTTCTTT.

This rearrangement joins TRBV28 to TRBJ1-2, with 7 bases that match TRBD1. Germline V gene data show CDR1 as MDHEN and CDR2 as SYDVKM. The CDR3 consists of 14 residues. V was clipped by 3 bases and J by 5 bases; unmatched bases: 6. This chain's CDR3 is CASSFVQGVYGYTF. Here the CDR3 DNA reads TGTGCCAGCAGTTTTGTTCAGGGGGTATATGGCTACACCTTC.

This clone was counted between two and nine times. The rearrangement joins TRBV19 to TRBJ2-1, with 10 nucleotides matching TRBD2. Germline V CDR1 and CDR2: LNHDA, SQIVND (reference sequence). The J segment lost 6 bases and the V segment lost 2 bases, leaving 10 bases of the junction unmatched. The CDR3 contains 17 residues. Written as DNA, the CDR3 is TGTGCCAGTAGTATACGCACCGAGCTAGCGGGGGCCAATGAGCAGTTCTTC. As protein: CASSIRTELAGANEQFF.

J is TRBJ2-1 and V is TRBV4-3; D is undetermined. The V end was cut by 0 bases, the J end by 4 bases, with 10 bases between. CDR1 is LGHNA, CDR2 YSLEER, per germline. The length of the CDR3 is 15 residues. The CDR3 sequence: CASSQEGRSYNEQFF. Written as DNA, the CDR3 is TGCGCCAGCAGCCAAGAAGGGCGGAGTTACAATGAGCAGTTCTTC.

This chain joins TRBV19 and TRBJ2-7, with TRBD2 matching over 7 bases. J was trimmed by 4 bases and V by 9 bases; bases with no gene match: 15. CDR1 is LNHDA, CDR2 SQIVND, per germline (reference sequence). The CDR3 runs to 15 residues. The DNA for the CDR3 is TGTGCCAGCACCCCTGGTACGGGAGGAGGTTACGAGCAGTACTTC. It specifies CASTPGTGGGYEQYF.

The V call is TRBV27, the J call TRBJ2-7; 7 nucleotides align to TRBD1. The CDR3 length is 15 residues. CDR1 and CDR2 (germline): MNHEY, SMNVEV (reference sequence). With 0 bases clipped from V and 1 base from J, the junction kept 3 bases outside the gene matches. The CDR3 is CASSLSVRGSYEQYF. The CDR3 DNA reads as TGTGCCAGCAGTTTATCGGTCAGGGGGTCCTACGAGCAGTACTTC.

The CDR3 DNA sequence: TGTGCCACCGTTGGGGATAGCACAGATACGCAGTATTTT. It yields the protein CATVGDSTDTQYF. The rearrangement joins TRBV6-1 to TRBJ2-3; D is uncertain. Trimming cost V 10 bases and J 0 bases, with 11 bases left between them. This CDR3 region has 13 residues. Germline V lookup: CDR1 MNHNS, CDR2 SASEGT.